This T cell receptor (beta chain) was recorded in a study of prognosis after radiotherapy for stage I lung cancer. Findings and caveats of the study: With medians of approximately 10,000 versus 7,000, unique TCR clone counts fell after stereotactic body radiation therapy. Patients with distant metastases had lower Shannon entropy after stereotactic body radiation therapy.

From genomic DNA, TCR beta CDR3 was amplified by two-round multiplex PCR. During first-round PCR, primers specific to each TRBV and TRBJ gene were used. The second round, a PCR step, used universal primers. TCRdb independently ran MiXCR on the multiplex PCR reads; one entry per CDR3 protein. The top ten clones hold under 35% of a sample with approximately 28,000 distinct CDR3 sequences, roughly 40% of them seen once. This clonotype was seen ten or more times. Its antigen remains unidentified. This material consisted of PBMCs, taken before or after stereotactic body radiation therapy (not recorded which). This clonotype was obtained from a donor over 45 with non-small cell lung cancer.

CDR3 in amino acids: CSAYVSKGGWTGELFF. As DNA, the CDR3 is TGCAGCGCTTACGTCTCCAAGGGGGGATGGACCGGGGAGCTGTTTTTT. V usage is TRBV29-1 and J usage is TRBJ2-2; D could derive from TRBD1 or TRBD2 (6 bases each). Per the germline V gene, CDR1 is SQVTM and CDR2 is ANQGSEA. The CDR3 spans 16 residues. Trimming removed 7 bases at V and 5 bases at J, with 23 bases between.